The TCR beta chain described here comes from a study of shared clonotypes between healthy human individuals. Study observations and caveats: Collection of samples was limited to blood; tissue repertoires likely differ. Naive subsets usually exceeded memory subsets in estimated richness.

Using approximately 200 ng DNA, some 30,000 T cell genomes, the sorted-subset replicate PCRs were run. Sequencing was performed with immunoSEQ multiplex PCR; in TCRdb, only in-frame clones are kept and a portion is missing. There are approximately 2,000,000 clones in the sample; about 94% occur only once, and 1.5% to 2% lies in the top ten. The CDR3 has 12 residues. The germline V and J ends were trimmed by 3 bases and 7 bases, with 10 bases remaining between them. Germline V CDR1 and CDR2: MDHEN, SYDVKM. In regard to this clone: Antigen unknown.

CD8 cells classed as naive were CD45RO-negative and positively selected for CCR7, excluding terminally differentiated effector memory CD45RA+ cells. Among the donors, all were Caucasian adults who lived in Nashville, Tennessee. The chain couples TRBV28 to TRBJ2-7; possible D gene TRBD2, 5 bases. This clonotype originated in a man aged 18 to 29 in good health. Some clones in this sample may be carry-over from other donors' samples. Material: naive CD8+ T cells from PBMCs. DNA for the CDR3: TGTGCCAGCAGTTTCCCCTCGGGGGAGCAGTACTTC. Translation: CASSFPSGEQYF.